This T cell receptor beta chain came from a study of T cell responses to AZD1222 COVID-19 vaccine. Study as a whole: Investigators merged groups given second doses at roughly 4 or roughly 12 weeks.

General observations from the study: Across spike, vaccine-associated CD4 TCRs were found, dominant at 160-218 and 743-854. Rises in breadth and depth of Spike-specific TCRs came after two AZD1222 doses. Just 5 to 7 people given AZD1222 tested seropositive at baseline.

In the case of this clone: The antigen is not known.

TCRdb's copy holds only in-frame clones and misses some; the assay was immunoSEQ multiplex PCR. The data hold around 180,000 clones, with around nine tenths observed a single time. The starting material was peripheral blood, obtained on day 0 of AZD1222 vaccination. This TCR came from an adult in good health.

Here the CDR3 reads CASSPLAGGTDTQYF. CDR3 in DNA: TGCGCCAGCAGCCCGCTAGCGGGGGGCACAGATACGCAGTATTTT. The chain has TRBV4-1 and TRBJ2-3; 10 positions agree with TRBD2. Looked up from germline, CDR1 is MGHRA and CDR2 is YSYEKL. The CDR3 spans 15 residues. The V segment lost 4 bases and the J segment 1 base; nucleotides outside the gene matches: 2.